The 17 T cell receptor beta chains in this list originate from one sample, sequenced in a study of cytomegalovirus exposure and HLA in healthy donors. The PCR ran on 60 Vbeta and 13 Jbeta primers. Method: immunoSEQ multiplex PCR; TCRdb's copy keeps in-frame clones and lacks some. This sample has hundreds of thousands of clones, with about 80% found just once. Sequencing input: PBMCs. The receptor source for this set is a woman in her thirties or forties in good health and CMV-seronegative.

V is TRBV19 and J is TRBJ1-2; TRBD1 might be the D (6 bases). Germline V gene sequence: CDR1 LNHDA, CDR2 SQIVND (reference sequence). Trimming cost V 0 bases and J 3 bases, with 14 bases left between them. The CDR3 is 16 amino acids. CDR3: CASSIDPEGQHYGYTF. DNA of the CDR3: TGTGCCAGTAGTATAGATCCAGAAGGACAGCACTATGGCTACACCTTC. The full variable domain, completed using reference TRBV19 and TRBJ1-2, is DGGITQSPKYLFRKEGQNVTLSCEQNLNHDAMYWYRQDPGQGLRLIYYSQIVNDFQKGDIAEGYSVSREKKESFPLTVTSAQKNPTAFYLCASSIDPEGQHYGYTFGSGTRLTVV.

This rearrangement joins TRBV5-6 to TRBJ1-6; D unclear. Deletions cut 2 bases from V and 9 bases from J, with 15 bases between. This CDR3 comprises 15 residues. CDR1 is SGHDT and CDR2 is YYEEEE in the germline V gene. DNA for the CDR3: TGTGCCAGCAGCTTCGGGTGGCTTAGTAGTTCACCCCTCCACTTT. Its translation is CASSFGWLSSSPLHF. The full variable domain, with the rest looked up from reference TRBV5-6 and TRBJ1-6, is DAGVTQSPTHLIKTRGQQVTLRCSPKSGHDTVSWYQQALGQGPQFIFQYYEEEERQRGNFPDRFSGHQFPNYSSELNVNALLLGDSALYLCASSFGWLSSSPLHFGNGTRLTVT.

The CDR3 DNA reads TGTGCCACCAGCAGGGACCAGGGGCCCCAGCATTTT. Its protein is CATSRDQGPQHF. The genes are TRBV15 and TRBJ1-5; tentative D call: TRBD1 (5 bases). CDR3 size: 12 residues. Looked up from germline, CDR1 is LNHNV and CDR2 is YYDKDF (reference sequence). Trimming removed 3 bases at V and 9 bases at J, with 9 bases between.

The CDR3 protein is CASSHLGSLNTGELFF. DNA for the CDR3: TGTGCCAGCAGTCACCTGGGCAGCTTAAACACCGGGGAGCTGTTTTTT. This chain joins TRBV27 and TRBJ2-2; D is uncertain. V lost 5 bases, J lost 2 bases, and 15 bases lay in between. The CDR3 has 16 amino acids. CDR1 and CDR2 from the germline V gene are MNHEY and SMNVEV (reference sequence).

This clone was seen once. The V call is TRBV19, the J call TRBJ1-5, with D maybe TRBD1 (6 bases). The CDR3 has 16 residues. Germline CDR1 reads LNHDA; CDR2 reads SQIVND (reference sequence). V lost 6 bases to trimming and J lost 7 bases, with 22 bases between them. CDR3 sequence: CASSMRAQGIWQPQHF. CDR3 coding DNA: TGTGCCAGTAGCATGAGGGCCCAGGGGATATGGCAGCCCCAGCATTTT.

This chain uses TRBV6-6 with TRBJ2-1, with a tentative D call TRBD2 (7 bases). Deletions cut 7 bases from V and 1 base from J, with 17 bases between. The CDR3 runs 16 residues. Per the germline V gene, CDR1 is MNHNY and CDR2 is SVGAGI (reference sequence). CDR3 residues: CASNNRGGGSYNEQFF. CDR3 sequence (DNA): TGTGCCAGCAATAACCGAGGGGGAGGGTCCTACAATGAGCAGTTCTTC.

V gene TRBV29-1 combines with J gene TRBJ1-4; a possible D gene is TRBD1 (5 bases). The CDR3 extends over 13 amino acids. Germline CDR1 is SQVTM and CDR2 is ANQGSEA. The V and J ends lost 6 bases and 5 bases respectively, with 13 bases between them. DNA for the CDR3: TGCAGCGTGCTGGGGGGACTGAATGAAAAACTGTTTTTT. Translating gives CSVLGGLNEKLFF.

A note on this clone: Other DNA sequences in this specimen translate into the identical CDR3. The chain uses TRBV13 and TRBJ2-1, with 14 bases that match TRBD2. The V gene's germline CDR1 is PRHDT and CDR2 FYEKMQ (reference sequence). The CDR3 is made up of 16 amino acids. J gave up 2 bases and V 4 bases, and 1 base lay outside the gene matches. CDR3 sequence reads: CASSSGLAGAYNEQFF. Written as DNA, the CDR3 is TGTGCCAGCAGCTCGGGACTAGCGGGGGCCTACAATGAGCAGTTCTTC.

The gene calls are TRBV30 and TRBJ2-5, with 7 nucleotides matching TRBD1. The J call is in doubt because the DNA end fits TRBJ2-7 better. CDR3 length: 14 amino acids. Germline CDR1 reads GTSNPN; CDR2 reads SVGIG (reference sequence). The CDR3 protein is CAWSVGRGTYEQYF. The CDR3 region has the DNA TGTGCCTGGAGTGTCGGCAGGGGGACCTACGAGCAGTACTTC.

The CDR3 here is CASSPQGHSQPQHF. CDR3 DNA sequence: TGTGCCAGTAGTCCTCAGGGGCATAGTCAGCCCCAGCATTTT. The chain recombines TRBV19 with TRBJ1-5; TRBD1 might be the D (6 bases). Germline values: CDR1 LNHDA, CDR2 SQIVND (reference sequence). The CDR3 loop spans 14 amino acids. V lost 5 bases to trimming and J lost 6 bases, with 14 bases between them.

The chain links TRBV11-3 to TRBJ2-3; 16 nucleotides match TRBD2. The junction had 3 bases not matched to a gene; V was cut back by 5 bases and J by 4 bases. Looked up from germline, CDR1 is SGHNT and CDR2 is YENEEA. This CDR3 comprises 16 residues. In DNA form, the CDR3 reads TGTGCCAGCAGCCCCGGGACTAGCGGGGGGGCAGATACGCAGTATTTT. It translates to CASSPGTSGGADTQYF.

This chain joins TRBV4-1 and TRBJ1-1, with D uncertain. Germline V CDR1 and CDR2: MGHRA, YSYEKL. The CDR3 has 13 residues. The V gene lost 0 bases and the J gene lost 4 bases, with 6 bases spanning the gap. CDR3 sequence (DNA): TGCGCCAGCAGCCAAGACCCCTCCACTGAAGCTTTCTTT. Translating gives CASSQDPSTEAFF.

This chain joins TRBV10-3 and TRBJ2-2; D perhaps matches TRBD1 (6 bases). The CDR3 loop spans 16 amino acids. The V gene's germline CDR1 is ENHRY and CDR2 SYGVKD. Between the trimmed V and J ends, which lost 6 bases and 1 base, there was a span of 15 bases. CDR3 residues: CAIRNPQGQNTGELFF. The CDR3 DNA is TGTGCCATCAGGAATCCCCAGGGGCAGAACACCGGGGAGCTGTTTTTT.

The gene calls are TRBV19 and TRBJ1-5; 8 positions agree with TRBD1. The trim removed 7 bases at V and 6 bases at J, leaving 11 bases unmatched. The CDR3 contains 15 residues. Germline CDR1 and CDR2: LNHDA and SQIVND (reference sequence). The CDR3 bases are TGTGCCAGTATGGCACAGGGGACAGGACGTCAGCCCCAGCATTTT. The encoded protein is CASMAQGTGRQPQHF.

This rearrangement joins TRBV7-6 to TRBJ2-5, with TRBD2 identical over 12 bases. The CDR3 spans 17 residues. Germline CDR1 and CDR2: SGHVS and FNYEAQ. J lost 5 bases, V lost 7 bases, and 14 bases had no gene match. CDR3 loop: CASTSGTSGLFWETQYF. As DNA, the CDR3 is TGTGCCAGCACCAGCGGGACTAGCGGGCTCTTTTGGGAGACCCAGTACTTC.

The rearrangement uses TRBV7-2 and TRBJ2-7, with 7 positions matching TRBD2. Germline values: CDR1 SGHTA, CDR2 FQGNSA. Trimming took 4 bases from V and 6 from J; bases not matched to a gene: 12. The CDR3 loop spans 15 amino acids. Written as DNA, the CDR3 is TGTGCCAGCAGCTACGTCCCGCCGGGGGGAGGCGAGCAGTACTTC. Protein: CASSYVPPGGGEQYF.

This clone was found a few times. This chain uses TRBV6-6 with TRBJ2-2; D ambiguous. The V end lost 7 bases, the J end lost 1 base, and 10 bases lay between the germline ends. CDR3 size: 14 residues. CDR1 is MNHNY and CDR2 is SVGAGI in the germline V gene (reference sequence). CDR3 coding DNA: TGTGCCAGCAAGAGAACGGGGAACACCGGGGAGCTGTTTTTT. Translation gives CASKRTGNTGELFF.